This T cell receptor (beta chain) was sequenced for a study of T cell changes during pregnancy in multiple sclerosis. Some clones are missing from TCRdb's copy, which holds only in-frame ones; the method was immunoSEQ multiplex PCR. The sample lists about 68,000 clones; around 92% were seen once. The germline V gene has CDR1 KGHSH and CDR2 LQKENI. The CDR3 loop spans 14 amino acids. V was clipped by 2 bases and J by 2 bases, with 7 bases between them. The clonotype originates from a female donor in good health, enrolled as a control in a pregnancy study. The rearrangement joins TRBV18 to TRBJ2-1; no clear D gene. The starting material was peripheral blood, obtained in the second trimester of pregnancy. The CDR3 protein is CASSPSQAYNEQFF. The CDR3 DNA reads as TGTGCCAGCTCACCATCCCAGGCCTACAATGAGCAGTTCTTC.